The source of this TCR beta chain is a study of cytomegalovirus exposure and HLA in healthy donors. Trimming removed 7 bases from V and 1 base from J, with 5 bases in between. CDR3 size: 11 residues. Germline loops: CDR1 DFQATT, CDR2 SNEGSKA (reference sequence). The PCR had 60 Vbeta and 13 Jbeta primers. The assay was immunoSEQ multiplex PCR, and TCRdb's table has in-frame clones only and misses some. The sample has 40,000 to 60,000 clones. Regarding the study as a whole: In a later analysis, TCR beta V- and J-gene trimming showed a link to a missense DCLRE1C variant. The authors assumed roughly uniform sequencing depth across donors for presence/absence analyses. Rates of TCR association differed by HLA locus in a later analysis, with DRB1 highest and HLA-C lowest. CMV serostatus stood as the only immune exposure information on hand.

Points on this clone: Its cognate antigen is unknown.

The receptor's source is a female donor in good health and CMV-seronegative. Sequencing used PBMCs. The chain combines TRBV20-1 with TRBJ2-1, with D unresolved. The CDR3 nucleotides are TGCAGTGTTCTGTCCTACAATGAGCAGTTCTTC. Its translation: CSVLSYNEQFF.